The next 12 T cell receptor beta chains were all read from a single sample in a study of identifying expanded T cells in peripheral blood (dated by TCRdb to about 2019). The library relied on the immunoSEQ multiplex PCR assay. The table comes from immuneACCESS by way of TCRdb, which keeps in-frame sequences with V and J called. Part of the clones is missing from these tables; in studies checked, under half for an unresolved V gene and the rest for unknown reasons. Within this sample are approximately 50,000 clones, with about 80% of them counted one time only. The ten most abundant clones make up approximately 15% of the sample. Sequenced: blood. The receptors originated from a person aged 18 to 75 in good health.

This clone occurred once. The chain uses TRBV29-1 and TRBJ2-1; 10 nucleotides match TRBD2. With V trimmed by 6 bases and J by 7 bases, 9 bases remained unmatched. This CDR3 comprises 14 residues. Germline loops: CDR1 SQVTM, CDR2 ANQGSEA. The CDR3 sequence is CSVSPLAGVNEQFF. CDR3 bases: TGCAGCGTCTCCCCTCTAGCGGGGGTTAATGAGCAGTTCTTC.

The chain joins TRBV19 to TRBJ2-1, with a possible D match to TRBD2 (6 bases). CDR3 size: 13 residues. The germline V and J ends were trimmed by 10 bases and 7 bases, with 17 bases remaining between them. Germline values: CDR1 LNHDA, CDR2 SQIVND (reference sequence). The CDR3 region is CATTTKGTNEQFF. Written as DNA, the CDR3 is TGTGCCACCACGACAAAAGGGACTAATGAGCAGTTCTTC.

This chain uses TRBV5-1 with TRBJ1-2; D is possibly TRBD1 (6 bases). V gave up 0 bases and J gave up 7 bases, with 16 bases separating them. The germline V gene has CDR1 SGHRS and CDR2 YFSETQ. This CDR3 has 15 residues. The CDR3 nucleotides are TGCGCCAGCAGCTTGGGCCAGGGGAACCTCCGTGGCTACACCTTC. This encodes CASSLGQGNLRGYTF.

This chain uses TRBV6-1 with TRBJ1-6, with D unclear. Between the trimmed V and J ends, which lost 3 bases and 5 bases, there was a span of 11 bases. Germline-derived CDR1 and CDR2 are MNHNS and SASEGT. The CDR3 runs to 15 residues. The CDR3 bases are TGTGCCAGCAGTGATAGGCAGGAGGATAATTCACCCCTCCACTTT. Translating it yields CASSDRQEDNSPLHF.

This rearrangement joins TRBV7-2 to TRBJ2-1, with D possibly matching TRBD1 (6 bases). Germline loops: CDR1 SGHTA, CDR2 FQGNSA. V gave up 3 bases and J gave up 4 bases, with 16 bases separating them. This CDR3 region has 16 residues. This CDR3 reads CASSLSGTPAYNEQFF. CDR3 bases: TGTGCCAGCAGCTTGTCCGGGACACCCGCTTACAATGAGCAGTTCTTC. Variable domain in full (rest from reference TRBV7-2 and TRBJ2-1): GAGVSQSPSNKVTEKGKDVELRCDPISGHTALYWYRQSLGQGLEFLIYFQGNSAPDKSGLPSDRFSAERTGGSVSTLTIQRTQQEDSAVYLCASSLSGTPAYNEQFFGPGTRLTVL.

V usage is TRBV7-9 and J usage is TRBJ2-3; D unresolved. V was clipped by 3 bases and J by 0 bases, with 16 bases between them. From germline, CDR1 is SEHNR and CDR2 FQNEAQ (reference sequence). The CDR3 runs 17 residues. CDR3 DNA: TGTGCCAGCAGCTTCGGCAGGCCTATTTCTAGCACAGATACGCAGTATTTT. This sequence encodes CASSFGRPISSTDTQYF.

Comments on this clone: An end of the junction differs from the germline gene, which may be a read error. CDR3 sequence reads: CSVEEQGNPGELFF. Here the CDR3 DNA reads TGCAGCGTTGAAGAACAGGGGAACCCCGGGGAGCTGTTTTTT. The V call is TRBV29-1, the J call TRBJ2-2; 7 bases match TRBD1. The germline CDR1 and CDR2 sequences are SQVTM and ANQGSEA. The CDR3 loop spans 14 amino acids.

The genes are TRBV18 and TRBJ2-1; 9 bases agree with TRBD1. V gave up 1 base and J gave up 8 bases; unmatched junction bases: 9. This CDR3 has 16 amino acids. Germline CDR1 KGHSH, CDR2 LQKENI. The CDR3 nucleotides read TGTGCCAGCTCACCACGGTCCGGGACAGGGATGGATGAGCAGTTCTTC. Residues: CASSPRSGTGMDEQFF. Full variable domain (missing parts from reference TRBV18 and TRBJ2-1): NAGVMQNPRHLVRRRGQEARLRCSPMKGHSHVYWYRQLPEEGLKFMVYLQKENIIDESGMPKERFSAEFPKEGPSILRIQQVVRGDSAAYFCASSPRSGTGMDEQFFGPGTRLTVL.

This clone was seen a handful of times. The chain joins TRBV28 to TRBJ1-3; D gene unclear. The V gene's germline CDR1 is MDHEN and CDR2 SYDVKM. The CDR3 spans 16 residues. Trimming took 6 bases from V and 2 from J, leaving 17 bases between them. The CDR3 spells CASRVGLSGAGNTIYF. The CDR3 DNA reads as TGTGCCAGCAGGGTTGGGTTATCCGGGGCTGGAAACACCATATATTTT.

The chain couples TRBV11-3 to TRBJ2-7, with 9 bases fitting TRBD1. The CDR3 runs to 17 residues. CDR1 SGHNT and CDR2 YENEEA come from the germline V gene. V was clipped by 5 bases and J by 3 bases; unmatched bases: 14. Here the CDR3 DNA reads TGTGCCAGCAGCCTAAAGGGATGGGGGACAGGGCTCTACGAGCAGTACTTC. Translation: CASSLKGWGTGLYEQYF. Filled out from reference TRBV11-3 and TRBJ2-7, the complete variable domain reads EAGVVQSPRYKIIEKKQPVAFWCNPISGHNTLYWYLQNLGQGPELLIRYENEEAVDDSQLPKDRFSAERLKGVDSTLKIQPAELGDSAVYLCASSLKGWGTGLYEQYFGPGTRLTVT.

The rearrangement joins TRBV29-1 to TRBJ1-4; the match to TRBD1 covers 7 bases. This CDR3 region has 12 residues. In germline, CDR1 is SQVTM, CDR2 ANQGSEA. V was clipped by 5 bases and J by 8 bases; unmatched bases: 5. The DNA for the CDR3 is TGCAGCGTTCGACAGGGTAGAGAAAAACTGTTTTTT. Residues: CSVRQGREKLFF.

This clone appeared a single time. The gene calls are TRBV30 and TRBJ1-5, with D unresolved. The CDR3 totals 13 residues. Germline V gene sequence: CDR1 GTSNPN, CDR2 SVGIG (reference sequence). V lost 5 bases and J lost 6, with 14 bases in between. Here the CDR3 DNA reads TGTGCCTGGGGGGAGACCGTAGGTCAGCCCCAGCATTTT. Translated, it gives CAWGETVGQPQHF.